The rows below give T cell receptor beta chains drawn from one sample of a study of OX40 agonist ivuxolimab in advanced cancers. Repertoires were generated with immunoSEQ multiplex PCR, while TCRdb's copy carries only in-frame clones and drops some. Here the sample spans under 80,000 clones, 88% being singletons. This material consisted of CD4+ or CD8+ T cells sorted from blood, taken in a trial of the OX40 agonist ivuxolimab. The origin of the receptors is an adult with an advanced solid tumor such as melanoma, head and neck, liver or kidney cancer. Each CDR3 is given with its conserved first and last residue. D genes are given only for firm matches. The size field is filled for only some rows; it gives once, few, many or a size class.

J gene	D gene	clone size	V gene	CDR3 DNA	CDR3 protein
TRBJ2-3	-	-	TRBV7-2	TGTGCCAGCAGCTTACGAGGGAGGAATCCAGATACGCAGTATTTT	CASSLRGRNPDTQYF
TRBJ2-7	TRBD2	few	TRBV5-1	TGCGCCAGCAGCGCCGGGACTAGCGGGGCCTTCCATCAGTCCTACGAGCAGTACTTC	CASSAGTSGAFHQSYEQYF
TRBJ2-5	TRBD2	-	TRBV11-3	TGTGCCAGCAGCTCCCGACTAGCTAAAGAGACCCAGTACTTC	CASSSRLAKETQYF
TRBJ2-5	TRBD1	few	TRBV9	TGTGCCAGCAGCCTAGGCACGGACAGGCAAGAGACCCAGTACTTC	CASSLGTDRQETQYF
TRBJ1-6	TRBD1	-	TRBV6-6	TGTGCCAGCAGCCGAGACACAGGGGCCGATAATTCACCCCTCCACTTT	CASSRDTGADNSPLHF
TRBJ1-1	-	-	TRBV10-2	TGCGCCAGCAGTGAGTCGACTCGGGGGCTCGGGAACACTGAAGCTTTCTTT	CASSESTRGLGNTEAFF
TRBJ2-7	TRBD1	-	TRBV6-5	TGTGCCAGCAGTACAACAGGGGTTCCCTACGAGCAGTACTTC	CASSTTGVPYEQYF
TRBJ2-2	-	-	TRBV9	TGTGCCAGCAGCGTAGGGGCGGGGCGGGATACCGGGGAGCTGTTTTTT	CASSVGAGRDTGELFF
TRBJ2-3	-	-	TRBV2	TGTGCCAGCAGTAAAAACCAGGGTGGCACAGATACGCAGTATTTT	CASSKNQGGTDTQYF
TRBJ1-1	TRBD1	-	TRBV4-1	TGCGCCAGCAGCCCAGGACAGGGGCCGAACACTGAAGCTTTCTTT	CASSPGQGPNTEAFF
TRBJ2-7	TRBD1	-	TRBV2	TGTGCCAGCAGTTCCGGGACAGCCTCCTACGAGCAGTACTTC	CASSSGTASYEQYF
TRBJ2-1	TRBD1	-	TRBV10-3	TGTGCCATCAGTGATGGGACAGGGGTCGATGAGCAGTTCTTC	CAISDGTGVDEQFF
TRBJ1-1	-	-	TRBV10-3	TGTGCCATCAAAGGCGGGGGGCGAGAAACGGAAGCTTTCTTT	CAIKGGGRETEAFF
TRBJ2-5	TRBD1	once	TRBV7-9	TGTGCCACCAAAACGGAAGGGGGCCAGGAGACCCAGTACTTC	CATKTEGGQETQYF
TRBJ1-5	TRBD1	-	TRBV5-4	TGTGCCAGCAGCGTACAGGGGGTAGATCAGCCCCAGCATTTT	CASSVQGVDQPQHF
TRBJ2-1	TRBD2	-	TRBV7-6	TGTGCCAGCAGCCCGACTAGCGGGAGTAGAAATGAGCAGTTCTTC	CASSPTSGSRNEQFF
TRBJ1-2	-	few	TRBV28	TGTGCCAGCAGTTGGGGGAGGAATAACTATGGCTACACCTTC	CASSWGRNNYGYTF
TRBJ2-7	TRBD2	-	TRBV2	TGTGCCAGCATGAGCGGGGCTTACGAGCAGTACTTC	CASMSGAYEQYF
TRBJ2-3	-	-	TRBV2	TGTGCCGGGAAGGCGAGACATTCCGCAGATACGCAGTATTTT	CAGKARHSADTQYF
TRBJ2-5	TRBD2	-	TRBV28	TGTGCCAGCAGTTTGGGGCTAGCGGGGACGGAGACCCAGTACTTC	CASSLGLAGTETQYF
TRBJ2-2	TRBD1	-	TRBV19	TGTGCCAGTAGTTTGGACAGGACCATACCAAGGGAGCTGTTTTTT	CASSLDRTIPRELFF
TRBJ2-4	TRBD2	-	TRBV9	TGTGCCAGCAGCGCCGGACTAGCGGGAGCCAAAAACATTCAGTACTTC	CASSAGLAGAKNIQYF
TRBJ2-1	TRBD2	-	TRBV11-2	TGTGCCAGCAGGCCGACTAGCGAGGATGAGCAGTTCTTC	CASRPTSEDEQFF
TRBJ1-2	-	-	TRBV15	TGTGCCACCAGCAGAGCCGGGGCCTCCACCTTC	CATSRAGASTF
TRBJ2-7	-	-	TRBV5-1	TGCGCCAGCAGTGGATATATTGGAGAGCAGTACTTC	CASSGYIGEQYF
TRBJ2-2	-	-	TRBV18	TGTGCCAGCTCACCTACGACAGGTAGCACCGGGGAGCTGTTTTTT	CASSPTTGSTGELFF